Shown below are 10 T cell receptor beta chains from a single sample sequenced in a study of early T cells in non-severe SARS-CoV-2 infection. TCRdb re-called the 5' RACE reads with MiXCR, one entry per CDR3 protein. Here the sample spans some 97,000 distinct CDR3 sequences, about 10% being singletons. The material was whole blood, obtained at baseline. These TCRs come from an adult who was a healthcare worker with PCR-confirmed SARS-CoV-2 infection or an uninfected control (not recorded which).

In this sample, this clonotype turned up many times. V usage is TRBV27 and J usage is TRBJ2-3, with D unclear. Germline V gene sequence: CDR1 MNHEY, CDR2 SMNVEV (reference sequence). The germline V and J ends were trimmed by 2 bases and 4 bases, with 10 bases remaining between them. This CDR3 has 14 amino acids. CDR3 DNA sequence: TGTGCCAGCAGTTTAACCCGTCCCTCAGATACGCAGTATTTT. Translated, it gives CASSLTRPSDTQYF.

This clonotype was seen more than once but under ten times. V gene TRBV27 combines with J gene TRBJ1-1; no clear D gene. This CDR3 is 11 amino acids long. The V gene lost 8 bases and the J gene lost 4 bases, with 8 bases spanning the gap. Germline values: CDR1 MNHEY, CDR2 SMNVEV (reference sequence). Written as DNA, the CDR3 is TGTGCCAGCCAAGGAGGCACTGAAGCTTTCTTT. Residues: CASQGGTEAFF.

V usage is TRBV5-6 and J usage is TRBJ2-1; 9 bases match TRBD2. Unmatched junction bases numbered 8, after V lost 3 bases and J lost 4 bases. The V gene's germline CDR1 is SGHDT and CDR2 YYEEEE. CDR3 length equals 16 residues. The CDR3 nucleotides read TGTGCCAGCAGCTCCGTTAGCGGGAGAGAATACAATGAGCAGTTCTTC. This codes for CASSSVSGREYNEQFF.

This clonotype was seen a few times. An end of the junction differs from the germline gene, which may be a read error. This chain uses TRBV7-9 with TRBJ1-5; 7 bases map to TRBD1. The CDR3 has 14 amino acids. Germline values: CDR1 SEHNR, CDR2 FQNEAQ (reference sequence). The CDR3, as DNA: TGTACCAGCAGCTTGGCAGGGGGAGGTCGAGCCCAGCATTTT. Its protein is CTSSLAGGGRAQHF.

The chain employs TRBV20-1 and TRBJ2-5; D perhaps matches TRBD1 (5 bases). CDR3 length: 13 amino acids. Germline V gene data show CDR1 as DFQATT and CDR2 as SNEGSKA (reference sequence). Deletions cut 3 bases from V and 4 bases from J, with 12 bases between. CDR3 DNA: TGCAGTGCTAGGATCCAGGGCGGAGAGACCCAGTACTTC. Amino acid sequence: CSARIQGGETQYF.

This clonotype was seen ten or more times. The CDR3 sequence is CASSSLPGTVSYEQYF. The CDR3 DNA is TGTGCCAGCAGCTCTCTACCAGGGACGGTCTCCTACGAGCAGTACTTC. This chain uses TRBV7-2 with TRBJ2-7, with D tentatively TRBD1 or TRBD2 (5 bases each). The germline CDR1 and CDR2 sequences are SGHTA and FQGNSA. The V gene lost 4 bases and the J gene lost 0 bases, with 16 bases spanning the gap. The CDR3 is 16 residues long.

This sequence joins TRBV20-1 and TRBJ2-1; 12 positions agree with TRBD2. V lost 6 bases and J lost 8; bases outside the gene matches: 11. The CDR3 extends over 15 amino acids. The V gene's germline CDR1 is DFQATT and CDR2 SNEGSKA (reference sequence). For the CDR3, the DNA is TGCAGTGCAAACTCGCTAGCGGGAGGGATCTATGAGCAGTTCTTC. Translation gives CSANSLAGGIYEQFF.

This clonotype turned up a few times. This sequence joins TRBV2 and TRBJ1-2; D gene ambiguous. Germline loops: CDR1 SNHLY, CDR2 FYNNEI. V lost 3 bases, J lost 11 bases, and 13 bases lay in between. This CDR3 has 12 amino acids. The CDR3 bases are TGTGCCAGCAGTGATTACCCCGGACGTTACACCTTC. Its protein is CASSDYPGRYTF.

This clonotype was counted between two and nine times. The V gene is TRBV10-1, the J gene TRBJ2-3; D uncertain. Germline V gene data show CDR1 as WNHNN and CDR2 as SYGVQD (reference sequence). The CDR3 consists of 14 residues. V was trimmed by 6 bases and J by 0 bases, leaving 10 bases between them. This chain's CDR3 is CASRPSGSTDTQYF. CDR3 nucleotides: TGCGCCAGCAGACCTAGTGGGAGCACAGATACGCAGTATTTT.

V gene TRBV11-3 combines with J gene TRBJ2-3; a weak D match, TRBD2 (5 bases). CDR3 length equals 15 residues. V dropped 2 bases and J dropped 4 bases, with 13 bases sitting between them. Germline CDR1 reads SGHNT; CDR2 reads YENEEA. In nucleotides, the CDR3 is TGTGCCAGCAGCTTACGTGAGGGTGGCGCAGATACGCAGTATTTT. This encodes CASSLREGGADTQYF.